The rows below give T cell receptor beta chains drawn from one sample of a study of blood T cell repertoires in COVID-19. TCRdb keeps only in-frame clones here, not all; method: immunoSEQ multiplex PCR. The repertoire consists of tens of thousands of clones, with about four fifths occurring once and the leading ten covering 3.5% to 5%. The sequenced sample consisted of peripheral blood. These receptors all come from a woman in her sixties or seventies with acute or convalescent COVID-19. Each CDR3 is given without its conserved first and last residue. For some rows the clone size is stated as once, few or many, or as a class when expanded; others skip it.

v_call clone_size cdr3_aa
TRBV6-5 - ASRGGSYEQY
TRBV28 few ASSFVQGAYGYT
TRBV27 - ATWTGGSYGYT
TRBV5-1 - ASSFTGGDEQF
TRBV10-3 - AISESPSSGRVNEQF
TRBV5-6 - ASSLRYQETQY
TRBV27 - ASIGDPITEAF
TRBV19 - ASSIGSVLAGGCEQY
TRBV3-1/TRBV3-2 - ASNHRGRALEAF
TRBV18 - ASSPQSGFDEQY
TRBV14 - ASSPWTDSSYNSPLH
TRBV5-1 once ASSLYGQANTGELF
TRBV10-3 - AISESTEPYGYT
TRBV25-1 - ASSEFGGLGYGYT
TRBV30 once AWETGQNYGYT
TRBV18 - ASSAQGRETQY
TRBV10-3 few AISEGGQLEAF
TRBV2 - ASSDLSGTSGRDTQY
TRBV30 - AWNGLAGGYTGELF
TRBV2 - ASNSRGSLDSPLH
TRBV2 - ASKRGGSRNTEAF
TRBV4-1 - ASSQGLGYT
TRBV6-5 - ASTPGGPTEAF
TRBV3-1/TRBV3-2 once ASSQAYRGANTEAF
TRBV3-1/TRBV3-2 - ASSQEVQDYNNEQF
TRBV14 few ASSQDEVGGAF
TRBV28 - ASGLGKNTEAF
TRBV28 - ASRAGTGVNSPLH
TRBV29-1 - SVKVTGLGYEQY
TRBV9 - ASSVAGAWNGYT
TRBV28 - ASSPWTGTGSGANVLT
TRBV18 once ASSPKPGQPNTEAF
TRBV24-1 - ATSGDSGSTDTQY
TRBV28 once ASSLSSGTPQY
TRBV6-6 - ASSLGQSNEKLF
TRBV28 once ASSLRGDYGYT
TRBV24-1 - ATSDPKAGGSETQY
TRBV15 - ATSELAASTDTQY
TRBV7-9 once ASTQISTNEKLF
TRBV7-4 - ASSLGSRPTMNTEAF
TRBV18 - ASSPTGGSLDTQY
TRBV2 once ASSENPRGGYGYT
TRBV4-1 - ASSQDAYKGNEKLF
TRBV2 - ASNVLGGTEAF
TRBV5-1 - ASSLGDRVTETQY
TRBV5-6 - ASSRARDRAGGEKLF
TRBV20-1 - SAQGNTEAF
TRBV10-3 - ARGGDRSLNTEAF
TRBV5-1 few ASSPGQAQETQY
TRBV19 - ASSIGGEETQY
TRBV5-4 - ASSTTSGGYNEQF
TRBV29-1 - SVAISQGDETQY
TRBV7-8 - ASSLVAGNNGYT
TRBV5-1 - ASSLVGLAGGHEQY
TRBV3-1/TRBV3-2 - ASSQGKARGMNTEAF
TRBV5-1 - ASSLEVGLGAEKLF
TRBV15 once AVPGGGYT
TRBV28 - ASNPVNQPQH
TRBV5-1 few ASSITGTGREGTGELF